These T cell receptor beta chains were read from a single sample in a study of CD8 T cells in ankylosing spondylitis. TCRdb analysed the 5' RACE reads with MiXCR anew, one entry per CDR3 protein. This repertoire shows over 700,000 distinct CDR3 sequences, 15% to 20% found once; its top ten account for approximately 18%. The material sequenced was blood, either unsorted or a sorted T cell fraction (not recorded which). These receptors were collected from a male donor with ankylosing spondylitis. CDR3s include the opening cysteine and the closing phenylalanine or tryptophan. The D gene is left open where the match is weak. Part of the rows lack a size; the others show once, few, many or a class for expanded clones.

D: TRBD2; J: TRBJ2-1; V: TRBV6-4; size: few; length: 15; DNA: TGTGCCAGCAGTGGACATAGCGGGAGTTTGAATGAGCAGTTCTTC; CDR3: CASSGHSGSLNEQFF
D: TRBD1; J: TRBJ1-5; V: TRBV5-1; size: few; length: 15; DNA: TGCGCCAGCAGCTTGACAGGGGGGAAGGATCAGCCCCAGCATTTT; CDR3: CASSLTGGKDQPQHF
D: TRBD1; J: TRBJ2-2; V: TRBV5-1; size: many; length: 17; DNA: TGCGCCAGCAGCCGCGGACAGGGGAGGGGGAAAACCGGGGAGCTGTTTTTT; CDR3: CASSRGQGRGKTGELFF
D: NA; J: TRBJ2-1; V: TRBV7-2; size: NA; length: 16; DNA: TGTGCCAGCCTTCCGGGGGCGGGCGCGCGCCACAATGAGCAGTTCTTC; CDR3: CASLPGAGARHNEQFF
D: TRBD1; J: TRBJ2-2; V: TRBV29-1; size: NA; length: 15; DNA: TGCAGCGTTGGGAGCGGGACAGGGAGGACCGGGGAGCTGTTTTTT; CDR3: CSVGSGTGRTGELFF
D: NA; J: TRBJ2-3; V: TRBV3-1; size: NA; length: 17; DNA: TGTGCCAGCAGCCAGATCCCGGGACAAACACCGGCGTATACGCAGTATTTT; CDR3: CASSQIPGQTPAYTQYF
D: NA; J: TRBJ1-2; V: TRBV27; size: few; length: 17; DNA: TGTGCCAGCAGTTTATCTGGGCCCTGGGAGGGGCACTATGGCTACACCTTC; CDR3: CASSLSGPWEGHYGYTF
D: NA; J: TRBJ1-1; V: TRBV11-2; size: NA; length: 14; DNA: TGTGCCAGCAGCTTAGATCGGGCCCCCCAGGAGGCTTTCTTT; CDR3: CASSLDRAPQEAFF
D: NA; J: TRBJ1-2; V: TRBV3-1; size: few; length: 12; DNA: TGTGCCAGCAGCCAACGACAGGATGGCTACACCTTC; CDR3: CASSQRQDGYTF
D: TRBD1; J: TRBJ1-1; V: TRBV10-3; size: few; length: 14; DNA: TGTGCCATCAGTGAGCCGACAGGGGACACTGAAGCTTTCTTT; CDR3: CAISEPTGDTEAFF
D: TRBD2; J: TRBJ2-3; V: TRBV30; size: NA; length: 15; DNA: TGTGCCTGGGGAAAACTAGCGGTGAGCACAGATACGCAGTATTTT; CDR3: CAWGKLAVSTDTQYF
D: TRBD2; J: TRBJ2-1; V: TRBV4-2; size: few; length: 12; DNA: TGTGCCAGCAGGACGGGGGGCAATGAGCAGTTCTTC; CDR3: CASRTGGNEQFF
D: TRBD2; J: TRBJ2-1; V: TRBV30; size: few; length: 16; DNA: TGTGCCTGGGGGCCTGGACTAGCGAGCTACTACAATGAGCAGTTCTTC; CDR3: CAWGPGLASYYNEQFF
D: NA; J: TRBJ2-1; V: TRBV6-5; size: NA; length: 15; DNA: TGTGCCAGCAGTTACGGGAGGATACGAGGCAATGAGCAGTTCTTC; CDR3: CASSYGRIRGNEQFF
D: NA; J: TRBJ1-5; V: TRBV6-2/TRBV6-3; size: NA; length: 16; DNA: TGTGCCAGCAGCACCCAATGGGGGGTGGGCAATCAGCCCCAGCATTTT; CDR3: CASSTQWGVGNQPQHF
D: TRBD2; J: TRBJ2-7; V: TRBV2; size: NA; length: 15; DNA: TGTGCCAGCAGTGAACCGACTAGCGGGAGAATCGAGCAGTACTTC; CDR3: CASSEPTSGRIEQYF
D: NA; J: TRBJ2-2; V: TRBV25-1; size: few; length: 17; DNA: TGTGCCAGCAGGGGGTCGAAGGGGGTATCTAACACCGGGGAGCTGTTTTTT; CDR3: CASRGSKGVSNTGELFF
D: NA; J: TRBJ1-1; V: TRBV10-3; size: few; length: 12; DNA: TGTGCCATCAGTGAGTGGGACACTGAAGCTTTCTTT; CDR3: CAISEWDTEAFF
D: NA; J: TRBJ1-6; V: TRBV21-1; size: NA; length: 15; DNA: TGTGCCCAGCGGGAGGGGTTCATCTATAATTCACCCCTCCACTTT; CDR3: CAQREGFIYNSPLHF
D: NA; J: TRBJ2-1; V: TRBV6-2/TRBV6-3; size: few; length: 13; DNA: TGTGCCAGCAGTTACCAAGTTTCCGGGAGTGAGTTCTTC; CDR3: CASSYQVSGSEFF
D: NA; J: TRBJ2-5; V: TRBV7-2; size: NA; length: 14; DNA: TGTGCCAGCAGCACCGGACAGAGCCAAGAGACCCAGTACTTC; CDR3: CASSTGQSQETQYF
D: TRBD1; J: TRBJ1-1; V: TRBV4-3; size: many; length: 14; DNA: TGCGCCAGCAGCCAGGACAGGATGAACACTGAAGCTTTCTTT; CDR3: CASSQDRMNTEAFF
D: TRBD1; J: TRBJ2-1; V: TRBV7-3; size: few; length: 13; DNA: TGTGCCAGCAGCCGGGACAGTCACAATGAGCAGTTCTTC; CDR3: CASSRDSHNEQFF
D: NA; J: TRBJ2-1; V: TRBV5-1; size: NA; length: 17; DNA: TGCGCCAGCAGCTTGGTAGGGGGAACCGTCTCCTACAATGAGCAGTTCTTC; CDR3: CASSLVGGTVSYNEQFF
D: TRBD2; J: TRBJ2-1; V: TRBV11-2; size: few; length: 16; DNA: TGTGCTAGCAGCTTAGGGGAGGGGAACACCTACAATGAGCAGTTCTTC; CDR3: CASSLGEGNTYNEQFF
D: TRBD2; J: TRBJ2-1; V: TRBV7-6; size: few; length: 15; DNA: TGTGCCAGCAGCTTACAAGCGGGGGGGTGGAATGAGCAGTTCTTC; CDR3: CASSLQAGGWNEQFF
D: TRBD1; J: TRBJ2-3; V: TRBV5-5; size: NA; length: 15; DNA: TGTGCCAGCAGCTGGGGGCAGGGGGCGGGAGATACGCAGTATTTT; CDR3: CASSWGQGAGDTQYF
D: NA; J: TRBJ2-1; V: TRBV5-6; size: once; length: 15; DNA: TGTGCCCCCCCCTTCCGGTGTTCCCCCCACAATGAGCAGTTCTTC; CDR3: CAPPFRCSPHNEQFF
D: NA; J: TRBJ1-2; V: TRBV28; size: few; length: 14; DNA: TGTGCCAGCAGTTTATCTGTTAGGGGCTATGGCTACACCTTC; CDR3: CASSLSVRGYGYTF
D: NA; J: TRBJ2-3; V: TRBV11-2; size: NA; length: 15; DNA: TGTGCCAGCAGCTTCGGCGGGAAGGAGACAGATACGCAGTATTTT; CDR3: CASSFGGKETDTQYF
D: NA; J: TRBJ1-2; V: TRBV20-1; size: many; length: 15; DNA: TGCAGTGCTAGCTCCTCCCGGGACCATAACTATGGCTACACCTTC; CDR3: CSASSSRDHNYGYTF